Listed below are T cell receptor beta chains from one sample, sequenced in a study of T cell repertoires in cytomegalovirus infection. One entry per CDR3 protein, called by TCRdb with MiXCR from the reads. This table holds under 300,000 distinct CDR3 sequences, 22% found once. The antigens of these receptors remain unknown. Source: cultured PBMCs, taken from culture after CMV antigen stimulation. These receptors were obtained from a human donor in good health (CMV status not recorded). Some clones in this sample may be carry-over from other donors' samples. Each CDR3 is given with its conserved first and last residue. D genes are given only for firm matches. Clone size, where shown, is once, few, many, or a class for clones that have expanded.

abundance	len	d_gene	v_gene	j_gene	CDR3nt	CDR3aa
-	14	TRBD1	TRBV12-3/TRBV12-4	TRBJ2-5	TGTGCCAGCAGTCGGGACAGCTACCAAGAGACCCAGTACTTC	CASSRDSYQETQYF
-	14	-	TRBV6-2/TRBV6-3	TRBJ2-5	TGTGCCAGCAGTTACCAGCGGACCCTAGAGACCCAGTACTTC	CASSYQRTLETQYF
-	16	TRBD2	TRBV20-1	TRBJ2-5	TGCAGTGCTAGAGGACTAGCGGGAGGGCCCCAAGAGACCCAGTACTTC	CSARGLAGGPQETQYF
-	14	-	TRBV30	TRBJ2-1	TGTGCCTGGAACGGGCCTAGCTCCTACAATGAGCAGTTCTTC	CAWNGPSSYNEQFF
many	14	-	TRBV6-1	TRBJ2-1	TGTGCCAGCAGTGAAGCGGGGGGGCCAGTTGAGCAGTTCTTC	CASSEAGGPVEQFF
many	15	-	TRBV13	TRBJ2-1	TGTGCCAGCAGCCTTAGCGGAGGGGGCTACAATGAGCAGTTCTTC	CASSLSGGGYNEQFF
many	15	-	TRBV6-2/TRBV6-3	TRBJ1-5	TGTGCCAGCAGTTACGGGTCAGTACTCAATCAGCCCCAGCATTTT	CASSYGSVLNQPQHF
many	16	-	TRBV19	TRBJ1-5	TGTGCCAGTAGTTCCTCAGGGTGGACAAGCAATCAGCCCCAGCATTTT	CASSSSGWTSNQPQHF
-	16	TRBD1	TRBV27	TRBJ2-1	TGTGCCAGCAGTTTAGTGGGGACAGGGGTTTACAATGAGCAGTTCTTC	CASSLVGTGVYNEQFF
-	15	-	TRBV28	TRBJ2-5	TGTGCCAGCAGTACGGTCTGGGGACGGGGGGAGACCCAGTACTTC	CASSTVWGRGETQYF
few	17	TRBD1	TRBV5-6	TRBJ1-2	TGTGCCAGCAGCTTGGAATCCACAGGGGGCGACTTTTATGGCTACACCTTC	CASSLESTGGDFYGYTF
few	15	-	TRBV6-6	TRBJ2-7	TGTGCCAGCAGAGTATCGAGGGGGACGGCCTACGAGCAGTACTTC	CASRVSRGTAYEQYF
-	16	-	TRBV7-8	TRBJ1-5	TGTGCCAGCAGCTTAGGGATAGGGAGGAGCAATCAGCCCCAGCATTTT	CASSLGIGRSNQPQHF
many	11	-	TRBV7-8	TRBJ1-2	TGTGCCAGCAGCCGGGACTACGGCTACACCTTC	CASSRDYGYTF
-	17	TRBD2	TRBV27	TRBJ2-3	TGTGCCAGCAGTCCTCGGACTAGCGGGGGCAGCACAGATACGCAGTATTTT	CASSPRTSGGSTDTQYF
-	14	TRBD2	TRBV7-9	TRBJ2-1	TGTGCCAGTTGGGCGGGAGTCTTGTACAATGAGCAGTTCTTC	CASWAGVLYNEQFF
few	18	-	TRBV27	TRBJ2-3	TGTGCCAGCAGGCTTACTAGAGTAGGAGGGGTTGGCACAGATACGCAGTATTTT	CASRLTRVGGVGTDTQYF
many	13	-	TRBV12-3/TRBV12-4	TRBJ2-7	TGTGCCAGCAGTTTAGCGGGACAATACGAGCAGTACTTC	CASSLAGQYEQYF
-	18	TRBD2	TRBV24-1	TRBJ2-2	TGTGCCACCAGTGATTTACCCCGGTTAGCGGGGAACACCGGGGAGCTGTTTTTT	CATSDLPRLAGNTGELFF
few	14	-	TRBV9	TRBJ2-7	TGTGCCAGCAGCGTAGACGACAGATCCTACGAGCAGTACTTC	CASSVDDRSYEQYF
-	14	-	TRBV27	TRBJ2-3	TGTGCCAGCCGTCGGGGAGTCCCCACAGATACGCAGTATTTT	CASRRGVPTDTQYF
-	13	-	TRBV20-1	TRBJ2-3	TGCAGTGCTAGCGGCAGGATTAAAGATACGCAGTATTTT	CSASGRIKDTQYF
few	15	TRBD2	TRBV20-1	TRBJ2-1	TGCAGTGCTCCACCGCTAGCGGGAAGGTACAATGAGCAGTTCTTC	CSAPPLAGRYNEQFF
few	15	-	TRBV6-2/TRBV6-3	TRBJ2-2	TGTGCCAGCAGATATCAGGGCGGGGACACCGGGGAGCTGTTTTTT	CASRYQGGDTGELFF
many	14	-	TRBV27	TRBJ1-2	TGTGCCAGCAGGAAGATGGGGGGGATCAATGGCTACACCTTC	CASRKMGGINGYTF
-	10	-	TRBV20-1	TRBJ2-1	TGCAGTGCTACCAACAATGAGCAGTTCTTC	CSATNNEQFF
few	11	-	TRBV30	TRBJ2-2	TGTGCCTGGAGCCTGACCGGGGAGCTGTTTTTT	CAWSLTGELFF
-	17	-	TRBV11-3	TRBJ2-1	TGTGCCAGCAGCTTAGACGATTGGGGGAGTCCCTACAATGAGCAGTTCTTC	CASSLDDWGSPYNEQFF
-	15	-	TRBV25-1	TRBJ2-1	TGTGCCAGCAGTGATCGGCAGGGTACCCACAATGAGCAGTTCTTC	CASSDRQGTHNEQFF
-	12	-	TRBV28	TRBJ2-1	TGTGCCAGCAGTTCGCCTTACGATGAGCAGTTCTTC	CASSSPYDEQFF
once	13	-	TRBV30	TRBJ1-2	TGTGCCTACGGACGGGAGTATACCTATGGCTACACCTTC	CAYGREYTYGYTF
-	13	-	TRBV5-5	TRBJ2-3	TGTGCCAGCAGCTCACAGGGATTTGATACGCAGTATTTT	CASSSQGFDTQYF
few	16	-	TRBV18	TRBJ1-5	TGTGCCAGCTCACTAACATTCGAGGCCCTCAATCAGCCCCAGCATTTT	CASSLTFEALNQPQHF
many	13	-	TRBV7-6	TRBJ2-1	TGTGCCAGCAGCTCGGGTTCCGGGACTGAGCAGTTCTTC	CASSSGSGTEQFF
-	13	-	TRBV20-1	TRBJ1-1	TGCAGTGCTAGGGTCAACAAGAACACTGAAGCTTTCTTT	CSARVNKNTEAFF
-	19	-	TRBV6-2/TRBV6-3	TRBJ2-5	TGTGCCAGCAGTTACTCGATATCGGCTCCGACAGGATATCACGAGACCCAGTACTTC	CASSYSISAPTGYHETQYF
-	12	-	TRBV6-1	TRBJ1-5	TGTGCCACCACCCAGAACCATCAGCCCCAGCATTTT	CATTQNHQPQHF
many	15	-	TRBV7-8	TRBJ2-3	TGTGCCAGCAGCCCCCGGGACACCAGCACAGATACGCAGTATTTT	CASSPRDTSTDTQYF
-	18	-	TRBV19	TRBJ2-4	TGTGCCAGTAGTATAGACCGTTTTGGAAGGTGGGGCAAAAACATTCAGTACTTC	CASSIDRFGRWGKNIQYF
few	14	TRBD1	TRBV12-3/TRBV12-4	TRBJ1-1	TGTGCCAGCAGACCCGCAGGACAGGGGCCTGAAGCTTTCTTT	CASRPAGQGPEAFF
few	14	-	TRBV2	TRBJ2-5	TGTGCCAGCAGCCTGGGGAGTGATAGTGCGACCCAGTACTTC	CASSLGSDSATQYF
many	14	-	TRBV7-2	TRBJ2-5	TGTGCCAGCAGCTTAGGGACCTCCTGGGAGACCCAGTACTTC	CASSLGTSWETQYF
once	16	-	TRBV24-1	TRBJ1-4	TGTGCCACCAGTGACTCAAGCCCCGCAACTAATGAAAAACTGTTTTTT	CATSDSSPATNEKLFF
once	14	-	TRBV20-1	TRBJ1-5	TGCAGTGTCCTCCACCCATATAGCAATCAGCCCCAGCATTTT	CSVLHPYSNQPQHF
-	13	-	TRBV20-1	TRBJ1-1	TGCAGTGCTAGAGATTTTGGAAAAACTGAAGCTTTCTTT	CSARDFGKTEAFF